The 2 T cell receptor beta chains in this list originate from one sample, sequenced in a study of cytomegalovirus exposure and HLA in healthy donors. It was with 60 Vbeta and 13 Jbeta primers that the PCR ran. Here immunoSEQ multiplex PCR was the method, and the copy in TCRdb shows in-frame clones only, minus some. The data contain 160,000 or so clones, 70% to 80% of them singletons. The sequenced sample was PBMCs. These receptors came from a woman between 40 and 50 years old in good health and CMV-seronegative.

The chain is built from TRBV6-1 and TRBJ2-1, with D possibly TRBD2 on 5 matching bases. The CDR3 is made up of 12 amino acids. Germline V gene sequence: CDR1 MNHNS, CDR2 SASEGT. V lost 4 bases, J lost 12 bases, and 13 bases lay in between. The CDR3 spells CASSVRVPPQFF. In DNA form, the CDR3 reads TGTGCCAGCAGTGTGAGGGTCCCCCCGCAGTTCTTC.

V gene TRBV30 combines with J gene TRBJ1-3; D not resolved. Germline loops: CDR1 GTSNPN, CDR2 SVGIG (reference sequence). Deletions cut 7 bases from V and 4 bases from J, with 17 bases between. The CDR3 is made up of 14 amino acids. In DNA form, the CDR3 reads TGTGCCTCTCCTTTAGGAGGAAGAGGAAACACCATATATTTT. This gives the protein CASPLGGRGNTIYF.